This TCR beta chain was recovered during a study of control samples from healthy donors and cancer patients. This clone was seen a single time. Germline assignment: CDR1 MGHDK and CDR2 SYGVNS. The CDR3 is 15 amino acids. Trimming took off 1 base at V and 3 bases at J, with 10 bases between the two ends. The data were produced by immunoSEQ multiplex PCR, yet TCRdb's version contains in-frame clones alone and is incomplete. Here the sample spans approximately 160,000 clones, about 93% being singletons. This rearrangement joins TRBV25-1 to TRBJ1-3; no reliable D call. This receptor was identified in a woman aged 55-70 years in good health. The material sequenced was blood. CDR3 coding DNA: TGTGCCAGCAGTGAATCTCGGGTGATTGGAAACACCATATATTTT. Its protein is CASSESRVIGNTIYF.